Listed below are T cell receptor beta chains from one sample, sequenced in a study of blood T cell repertoires in COVID-19. The assay was immunoSEQ multiplex PCR, and TCRdb's table has in-frame clones only and misses some. Of just over 150,000 clones listed, about 80% are singletons. Sequencing input: peripheral blood. The receptors derive from a woman between 40 and 50 years old with COVID-19, enrolled during active disease. CDR3s include the opening cysteine and the closing phenylalanine or tryptophan. D genes are given only for firm matches. Clone size, where shown, is once, few, many, or a class for clones that have expanded.

J: TRBJ1-1
D: -
V: TRBV21-1
size: -
DNA: TGTGCCAGCAGCAAAAGCGGGCGCCCATTGGGGACTGAAGCTTTCTTT
CDR3: CASSKSGRPLGTEAFF

J: TRBJ2-5
D: -
V: TRBV15
size: -
DNA: TGTGCCACCAGCGAGCCAACTAGCAGCCAAGAGACCCAGTACTTC
CDR3: CATSEPTSSQETQYF

J: TRBJ1-4
D: TRBD1
V: TRBV6-5
size: -
DNA: TGTGCCGCGCTTACAGGGGGCGCAGGTAATGAAAAACTGTTTTTT
CDR3: CAALTGGAGNEKLFF

J: TRBJ2-3
D: -
V: TRBV19
size: -
DNA: TGTGCCAGTAGTATAGTAGGGGGAGTTATTGATACGCAGTATTTT
CDR3: CASSIVGGVIDTQYF

J: TRBJ2-3
D: TRBD1
V: TRBV2
size: -
DNA: TGTGCCAGCTATTTCGACAGGGGGAAAACAGATACGCAGTATTTT
CDR3: CASYFDRGKTDTQYF

J: TRBJ1-1
D: TRBD1
V: TRBV3-1/TRBV3-2
size: -
DNA: TGTGCCAGCAGCCATTCCCAAACAGGGGAGAACACTGAAGCTTTCTTT
CDR3: CASSHSQTGENTEAFF

J: TRBJ2-7
D: -
V: TRBV15
size: -
DNA: TGTGCCACCAGCAGAGACCCGCCCCCTAGCCTCTTAACCGAGCAGTACTTC
CDR3: CATSRDPPPSLLTEQYF

J: TRBJ2-5
D: -
V: TRBV28
size: -
DNA: TGTGCCAGCAGGGCACAAGAGACCCAGTACTTC
CDR3: CASRAQETQYF

J: TRBJ2-2
D: TRBD2
V: TRBV19
size: -
DNA: TGTGCCAGTAGTGAGAGGAGCGGGACTCCCGGGGAGCTGTTTTTT
CDR3: CASSERSGTPGELFF

J: TRBJ1-1
D: TRBD1
V: TRBV27
size: -
DNA: TGTGCCAGCAAAACAGGGGCAAACACTGAAGCTTTCTTT
CDR3: CASKTGANTEAFF

J: TRBJ1-2
D: -
V: TRBV6-5
size: -
DNA: TGTGCCGGAGAGACTGCTGTAGGGGCTAACTATGGCTACACCTTC
CDR3: CAGETAVGANYGYTF

J: TRBJ1-3
D: -
V: TRBV6-6
size: few
DNA: TGTGCCAGCAGTTTGGTAGACACCATATATTTT
CDR3: CASSLVDTIYF

J: TRBJ2-3
D: TRBD2
V: TRBV5-1
size: -
DNA: TGCGCCAGCAGCTTGGCGGGAGGAACAGATACGCAGTATTTT
CDR3: CASSLAGGTDTQYF

J: TRBJ2-1
D: TRBD2
V: TRBV28
size: -
DNA: TGTGCCAGCAGTTTTGGGACTAGCGAGTACAATGAGCAGTTCTTC
CDR3: CASSFGTSEYNEQFF

J: TRBJ2-7
D: TRBD1
V: TRBV29-1
size: -
DNA: TGCAGCGTCGAGGGGGACAGGGACACCTACGAGCAGTACTTC
CDR3: CSVEGDRDTYEQYF

J: TRBJ2-3
D: TRBD2
V: TRBV23-1
size: -
DNA: TGCGCCAGCAGCGGGACTAGCGTGACAGATACGCAGTATTTT
CDR3: CASSGTSVTDTQYF

J: TRBJ2-1
D: -
V: TRBV20-1
size: -
DNA: TGCAGTGTAGAGCGGATGGGTGAGCAGTTCTTC
CDR3: CSVERMGEQFF

J: TRBJ2-1
D: -
V: TRBV10-3
size: -
DNA: TGTGCCATCAGTGCAGGTGGCGGCGGGGATGAGCAGTTCTTC
CDR3: CAISAGGGGDEQFF

J: TRBJ2-5
D: TRBD1
V: TRBV7-2
size: once
DNA: TGTGCCAGCAGCTTAGTAGTCAGGGGGTTTCGGGAAGAGACCCAGTACTTC
CDR3: CASSLVVRGFREETQYF

J: TRBJ2-2
D: -
V: TRBV9
size: -
DNA: TGTGCCAGCAGCGTAGCACAGAACACCGGGGAGCTGTTTTTT
CDR3: CASSVAQNTGELFF

J: TRBJ1-2
D: TRBD1
V: TRBV6-5
size: -
DNA: TGTGCCAGCACAAGAGCCAGGGGGCAAAACTATGGCTACACCTTC
CDR3: CASTRARGQNYGYTF

J: TRBJ2-2
D: -
V: TRBV4-2
size: once
DNA: TGTGCCAGCAGCCAAGTGGCAGGGGCGGACACCGGGGAGCTGTTTTTT
CDR3: CASSQVAGADTGELFF

J: TRBJ1-2
D: TRBD1
V: TRBV5-6
size: -
DNA: TGTGCCAGCAGCAGAGGGACAGGGGGTTTTTATGGCTACACCTTC
CDR3: CASSRGTGGFYGYTF

J: TRBJ2-5
D: TRBD2
V: TRBV7-9
size: -
DNA: TGTGCCAGCAGCCCAACCGGGACTAGTAAAGAGACCCAGTACTTC
CDR3: CASSPTGTSKETQYF

J: TRBJ2-3
D: -
V: TRBV3-1/TRBV3-2
size: -
DNA: TGTGCCAGCAGCCAAGTTTGGACATCGTTCACAGATACGCAGTATTTT
CDR3: CASSQVWTSFTDTQYF

J: TRBJ2-5
D: -
V: TRBV6-2/TRBV6-3
size: -
DNA: TGTGCCAGCAGTTACTCGACGGGGAGAGAGACCCAGTACTTC
CDR3: CASSYSTGRETQYF

J: TRBJ2-2
D: TRBD2
V: TRBV5-1
size: -
DNA: TGCGCCAGCAGCTTGGGGAGCGGGGTGAACACCGGGGAGCTGTTTTTT
CDR3: CASSLGSGVNTGELFF

J: TRBJ2-3
D: TRBD2
V: TRBV5-4
size: -
DNA: TGTGCCAGCAGCTTGGGCCGTGAGACTAGCGGGATAGTCGATACGCAGTATTTT
CDR3: CASSLGRETSGIVDTQYF

J: TRBJ1-5
D: -
V: TRBV6-5
size: -
DNA: TGTGCCAGCAGCCGGACAGCTGGCAATCAGCCCCAGCATTTT
CDR3: CASSRTAGNQPQHF

J: TRBJ2-7
D: -
V: TRBV3-1/TRBV3-2
size: -
DNA: TGTGCCAGCAGCCAAGAAGTCGGACTCTACGAGCAGTACTTC
CDR3: CASSQEVGLYEQYF

J: TRBJ2-1
D: -
V: TRBV19
size: once
DNA: TGTGCCAGTAGTATTGAACTAGGGAACAATGAGCAGTTCTTC
CDR3: CASSIELGNNEQFF

J: TRBJ2-1
D: TRBD2
V: TRBV7-3
size: -
DNA: TGTGCCAGCAGCTTAAGGACTAGCGAGCAGTTCTTC
CDR3: CASSLRTSEQFF

J: TRBJ2-5
D: TRBD1
V: TRBV29-1
size: -
DNA: TGCAGCGTCCGACGTCAGGGGGCCCTGAAGACCCAGTACTTC
CDR3: CSVRRQGALKTQYF

J: TRBJ2-2
D: TRBD2
V: TRBV5-5
size: -
DNA: TGTGCCAGCAGCTTGGCACCTGGGGCGGGAGCCAACACCGGGGAGCTGTTTTTT
CDR3: CASSLAPGAGANTGELFF

J: TRBJ1-1
D: TRBD1
V: TRBV18
size: -
DNA: TGTGCCAGCTCACCCTTACCCGGGACAGGGGGGTTGAGCACTGAAGCTTTCTTT
CDR3: CASSPLPGTGGLSTEAFF

J: TRBJ1-5
D: TRBD1
V: TRBV18
size: -
DNA: TGTGCCAGCTCACGTACGACAGGGGGCGGCAATCAGCCCCAGCATTTT
CDR3: CASSRTTGGGNQPQHF

J: TRBJ1-5
D: -
V: TRBV4-1
size: -
DNA: TGCGCCAGCAGCCAAGATGAGAGGTTCGCTAGCAATCAGCCCCAGCATTTT
CDR3: CASSQDERFASNQPQHF

J: TRBJ2-7
D: -
V: TRBV5-4
size: -
DNA: TGTGCCAGCAGCTTATACTACGAGCAGTACTTC
CDR3: CASSLYYEQYF

J: TRBJ2-1
D: TRBD2
V: TRBV15
size: -
DNA: TGTGCCGCGGGGGGTGGCTACAATGAGCAGTTCTTC
CDR3: CAAGGGYNEQFF

J: TRBJ1-3
D: TRBD1
V: TRBV4-1
size: -
DNA: TGCGCCAGCAGCCAAGAAGGGACAGCTGGAAACACCATATATTTT
CDR3: CASSQEGTAGNTIYF

J: TRBJ2-5
D: TRBD1
V: TRBV6-2/TRBV6-3
size: -
DNA: TGTGCCAGCAGTTTAGGGACAGCAACGGAGACCCAGTACTTC
CDR3: CASSLGTATETQYF

J: TRBJ2-3
D: TRBD2
V: TRBV19
size: -
DNA: TGTGCCAGTAATTTACTAGCGGGGGGCACAGATACGCAGTATTTT
CDR3: CASNLLAGGTDTQYF

J: TRBJ1-6
D: -
V: TRBV5-8
size: -
DNA: TGTGCCAGCAGCTTGGGAGAGGGTTCTCCCCTCCACTTT
CDR3: CASSLGEGSPLHF

J: TRBJ1-2
D: -
V: TRBV20-1
size: many
DNA: TGCAGTGCCCAGGGGAAAGATGGCTACACCTTC
CDR3: CSAQGKDGYTF

J: TRBJ2-1
D: TRBD2
V: TRBV10-3
size: few
DNA: TGTGCCATCAGTGAGTCGCTAGCGGGAGCGGGGAGTGAGCAGTTCTTC
CDR3: CAISESLAGAGSEQFF

J: TRBJ1-1
D: TRBD1
V: TRBV7-3
size: few
DNA: TGTGCCAGCAGCGGGACAGGGGGCATTACTGAAGCTTTCTTT
CDR3: CASSGTGGITEAFF

J: TRBJ2-5
D: TRBD2
V: TRBV11-2
size: once
DNA: TGTGCCAGCAGCTTAGAGCGTAGCGGGGGTTTTGAGACCCAGTACTTC
CDR3: CASSLERSGGFETQYF

J: TRBJ1-2
D: TRBD1
V: TRBV11-2
size: -
DNA: TGTGCCAGCAGCTTAGGTCCGGGTTTGACAGGGGAAAACTATGGCTACACCTTC
CDR3: CASSLGPGLTGENYGYTF

J: TRBJ1-5
D: -
V: TRBV3-1/TRBV3-2
size: few
DNA: TGTGCCAGCAGCCACCCAGGTAGCAATCAGCCCCAGCATTTT
CDR3: CASSHPGSNQPQHF

J: TRBJ2-7
D: -
V: TRBV6-2/TRBV6-3
size: -
DNA: TGTGCCAGCAGTTACTCGAGGGGGAAAACCTACGAGCAGTACTTC
CDR3: CASSYSRGKTYEQYF

J: TRBJ1-2
D: TRBD1
V: TRBV6-5
size: -
DNA: TGTGCCAGCAGATCAGGGGGCGAACCCTATGGCTACACCTTC
CDR3: CASRSGGEPYGYTF

J: TRBJ2-3
D: -
V: TRBV24-1
size: -
DNA: TGTGCCACCTCCCAGGGATCCACAGATACGCAGTATTTT
CDR3: CATSQGSTDTQYF

J: TRBJ2-5
D: -
V: TRBV2
size: few
DNA: TGTGCCAGCAGGGACAACCGGCAAGAGACCCAGTACTTC
CDR3: CASRDNRQETQYF

J: TRBJ2-2
D: -
V: TRBV11-2
size: few
DNA: TGTGCCAGCAGCTTAGATCGGGCCGGGGAGCTGTTTTTT
CDR3: CASSLDRAGELFF

J: TRBJ2-5
D: TRBD2
V: TRBV27
size: -
DNA: TGTGCCAGCAGCCTAGCGGGGGGCCCTCAGACCCAGTACTTC
CDR3: CASSLAGGPQTQYF